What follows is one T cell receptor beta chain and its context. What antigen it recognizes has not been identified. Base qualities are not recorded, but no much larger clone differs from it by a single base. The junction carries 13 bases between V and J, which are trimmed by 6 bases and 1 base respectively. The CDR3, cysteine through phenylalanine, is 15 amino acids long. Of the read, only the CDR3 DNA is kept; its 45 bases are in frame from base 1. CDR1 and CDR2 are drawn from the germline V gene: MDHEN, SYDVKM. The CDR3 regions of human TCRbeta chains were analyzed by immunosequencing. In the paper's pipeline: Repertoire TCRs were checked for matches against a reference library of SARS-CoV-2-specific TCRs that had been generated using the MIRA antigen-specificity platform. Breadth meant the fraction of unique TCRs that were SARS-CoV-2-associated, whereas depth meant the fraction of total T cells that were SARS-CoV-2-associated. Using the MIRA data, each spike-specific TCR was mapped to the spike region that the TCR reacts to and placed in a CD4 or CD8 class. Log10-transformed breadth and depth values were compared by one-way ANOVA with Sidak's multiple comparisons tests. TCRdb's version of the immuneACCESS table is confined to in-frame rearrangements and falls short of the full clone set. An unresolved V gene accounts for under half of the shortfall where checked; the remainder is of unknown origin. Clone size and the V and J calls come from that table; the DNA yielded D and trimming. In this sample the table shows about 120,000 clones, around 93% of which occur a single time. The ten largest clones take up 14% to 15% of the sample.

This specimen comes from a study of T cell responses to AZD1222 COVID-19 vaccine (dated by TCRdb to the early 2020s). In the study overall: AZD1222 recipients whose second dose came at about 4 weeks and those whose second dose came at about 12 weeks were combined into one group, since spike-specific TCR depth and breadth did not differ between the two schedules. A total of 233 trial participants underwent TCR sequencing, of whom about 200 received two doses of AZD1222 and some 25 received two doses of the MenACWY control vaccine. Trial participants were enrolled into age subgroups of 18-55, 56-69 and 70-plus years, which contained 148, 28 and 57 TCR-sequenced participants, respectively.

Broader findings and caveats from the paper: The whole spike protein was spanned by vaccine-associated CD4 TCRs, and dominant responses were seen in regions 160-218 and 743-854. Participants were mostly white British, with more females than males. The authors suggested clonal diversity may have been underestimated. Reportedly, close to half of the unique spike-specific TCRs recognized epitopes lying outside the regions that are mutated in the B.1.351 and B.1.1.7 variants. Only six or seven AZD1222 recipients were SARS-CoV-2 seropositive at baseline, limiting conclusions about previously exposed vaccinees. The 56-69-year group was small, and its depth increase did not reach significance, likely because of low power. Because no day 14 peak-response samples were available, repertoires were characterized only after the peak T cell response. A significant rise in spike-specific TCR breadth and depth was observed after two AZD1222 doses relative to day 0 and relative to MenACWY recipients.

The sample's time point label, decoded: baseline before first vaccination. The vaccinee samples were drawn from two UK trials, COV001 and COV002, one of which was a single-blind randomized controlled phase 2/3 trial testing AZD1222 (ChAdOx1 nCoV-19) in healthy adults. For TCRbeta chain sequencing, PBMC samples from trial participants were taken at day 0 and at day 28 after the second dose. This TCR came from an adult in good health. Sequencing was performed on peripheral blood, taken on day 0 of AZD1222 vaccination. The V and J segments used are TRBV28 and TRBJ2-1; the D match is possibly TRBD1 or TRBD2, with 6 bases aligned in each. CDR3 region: CASRDSGTSYNEQFF. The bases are TGTGCCAGCAGGGACAGTGGGACTTCCTACAATGAGCAGTTCTTC.